A single sample is the source of the 32 T cell receptor beta chains below, sequenced in a study of Graves' ophthalmopathy and Graves' hyperthyroidism. As the template, RNA transcripts were used to amplify TCR beta CDR3 regions. First-round RT-PCR used HTBI primers; second-round multiplex PCR followed. Each CDR3 protein gets one entry after TCRdb re-called the multiplex PCR reads with MiXCR. The data contain hundreds of thousands of distinct CDR3 sequences, 40% of them singletons. The source material was peripheral blood. The receptors here all came from an adult man with Graves' ophthalmopathy.

The chain is built from TRBV24-1 and TRBJ1-5; D unresolved. V was cut by 5 bases and J by 0 bases, with 10 bases left in between. The germline V gene encodes CDR1 KGHDR and CDR2 SFDVKD. This CDR3 contains 15 residues. In DNA form, the CDR3 reads TGTGCCACCAGTGGATTGGGGTATAGCAATCAGCCCCAGCATTTT. Its protein is CATSGLGYSNQPQHF.

This clonotype was recorded at least ten times. V gene TRBV19 combines with J gene TRBJ1-5; TRBD1 might be the D (6 bases). Trimming took 10 bases from V and 2 from J, leaving 21 bases between them. CDR3 length: 16 residues. Germline V gene data show CDR1 as LNHDA and CDR2 as SQIVND (reference sequence). CDR3 nucleotides: TGTGCCACAAAGTTGGGCATGGGGGGCGGCAATCAGCCCCAGCATTTT. Translating it yields CATKLGMGGGNQPQHF.

This clonotype was detected once. CDR3 DNA sequence: TGTGCCATCAGCGGGCCGGGACTTTCAACCGGGGAGCTGTTTTTT. Its protein product is CAISGPGLSTGELFF. The V and J genes are TRBV10-3 and TRBJ2-2; possibly TRBD2 for D (6 bases). Per germline, CDR1 ENHRY and CDR2 SYGVKD. This CDR3 is 15 amino acids long. V was shortened by 6 bases and J by 5 bases, with 16 bases between the two germline ends.

A note on this clonotype: A read error may be the cause here, since a much bigger clone is one base away. The chain has TRBV25-1 and TRBJ1-2, with TRBD1 identical over 9 bases. J was trimmed by 7 bases and V by 5 bases; bases with no gene match: 17. The CDR3 loop spans 17 amino acids. The germline CDR1 and CDR2 sequences are MGHDK and SYGVNS. The CDR3 nucleotides read TGTGCCAGCAGTTTTCAGACAGGGGGACTCCGGATTGGTGGCTACACCTTC. It codes for CASSFQTGGLRIGGYTF.

V and J are TRBV7-2 and TRBJ2-5; 7 nucleotides align to TRBD1. The J call is doubtful: the DNA matches TRBJ2-7 better. Germline CDR1 reads SGHTA; CDR2 reads FQGNSA. The CDR3 loop spans 15 amino acids. The CDR3 loop is CASSELGTETYEQYF. The CDR3 DNA reads TGTGCCAGCAGCGAACTGGGGACAGAAACCTACGAGCAGTACTTC.

This clonotype was detected once. The gene calls are TRBV11-1 and TRBJ1-4, with D hard to call. Trimming cost V 5 bases and J 0 bases, with 13 bases left between them. Germline V lookup: CDR1 SGHAT, CDR2 FQDESV (reference sequence). The CDR3 is 16 amino acids. The CDR3 here is CASSQEKRTTNEKLFF. The CDR3 nucleotides are TGTGCCAGCAGCCAAGAGAAGAGGACAACTAATGAAAAACTGTTTTTT.

This clonotype was recorded at least ten times. The CDR3 protein is CASSVTGGPKYF. Written as DNA, the CDR3 is TGTGCCAGCAGCGTAACGGGGGGGCCCAAGTACTTC. V gene TRBV9 combines with J gene TRBJ2-7; 8 bases fit TRBD2. This CDR3 comprises 12 residues. The germline CDR1 and CDR2 sequences are SGDLS and YYNGEE. Losses at the gene ends were 1 base for V and 11 bases for J; bases not matched to a gene: 5.

This clonotype was found many times. V gene TRBV7-2 combines with J gene TRBJ2-5, with D tentatively TRBD1 or TRBD2 (5 bases each). Trimming stripped 8 bases from V and 0 bases from J, with 13 bases between. The CDR3 contains 14 residues. CDR1 SGHTA and CDR2 FQGNSA come from the germline V gene. CDR3 nucleotide sequence: TGTGCCAGCTCAGTCGGGGCGTACCAAGAGACCCAGTACTTC. Protein sequence: CASSVGAYQETQYF. Combining the CDR3 with reference TRBV7-2 and TRBJ2-5 gives the whole variable domain GAGVSQSPSNKVTEKGKDVELRCDPISGHTALYWYRQSLGQGLEFLIYFQGNSAPDKSGLPSDRFSAERTGGSVSTLTIQRTQQEDSAVYLCASSVGAYQETQYFGPGTRLLVL.

This chain uses TRBV19 with TRBJ2-2; TRBD1 matches at 7 bases. Trimming cost V 3 bases and J 2 bases; bases outside gene matches: 12. This CDR3 has 18 residues. Per germline, CDR1 LNHDA and CDR2 SQIVND (reference sequence). Here the CDR3 reads CASSIPGQRGKNTGELFF. The CDR3 bases are TGTGCCAGTAGTATTCCGGGACAGAGGGGGAAAAACACCGGGGAGCTGTTTTTT.

The rearrangement joins TRBV19 to TRBJ1-4; D is uncertain. The CDR3 consists of 14 residues. The V and J ends lost 4 bases and 4 bases respectively, with 10 bases between them. Germline V gives CDR1 LNHDA, CDR2 SQIVND (reference sequence). CDR3 sequence (DNA): TGTGCCAGTAGTAGACCCGCTCATAATGAAAAACTGTTTTTT. This sequence encodes CASSRPAHNEKLFF.

The chain is built from TRBV29-1 and TRBJ1-2, with 8 bases lining up with TRBD1. Germline V gene lookup returns CDR1 SQVTM and CDR2 ANQGSEA. The CDR3 has 10 residues. The junction had 1 base not matched to a gene; V was cut back by 7 bases and J by 6 bases. For the CDR3, the DNA is TGCAGCGAGGACAGGGATGGCTACACCTTC. Amino acids: CSEDRDGYTF.

This clonotype was observed at least ten times. One end of the junction fails to match germline, which may point to a read error. The chain combines TRBV10-3 with TRBJ1-6; D not resolved. This CDR3 region has 13 residues. Germline CDR1 and CDR2: ENHRY and SYGVKD. This chain's CDR3 is CASSESSGSPLHF. The CDR3 DNA is TGTGCCAGCAGTGAATCGTCTGGTTCACCCCTCCACTTT.

The V gene is TRBV20-1, the J gene TRBJ1-1, with a tentative D call TRBD1 (5 bases). The CDR3 has 15 amino acids. Trimming removed 6 bases from V and 2 bases from J, with 19 bases in between. Looked up from germline, CDR1 is DFQATT and CDR2 is SNEGSKA (reference sequence). The chain's CDR3 is CSALPGTTINTEAFF. CDR3 bases: TGCAGTGCACTTCCCGGGACGACAATCAACACTGAAGCTTTCTTT.

The CDR3 is CATSGFRQAPGTGDQPQHF. The CDR3 nucleotides are TGTGCCACCAGTGGGTTCCGACAAGCCCCAGGGACAGGGGATCAGCCCCAGCATTTT. The genes are TRBV24-1 and TRBJ1-5; 10 positions match TRBD1. The length of the CDR3 is 19 residues. Germline CDR1 and CDR2: KGHDR and SFDVKD. J lost 5 bases, V lost 5 bases, and 17 bases had no gene match.

This clonotype was counted a few times. The genes are TRBV2 and TRBJ2-2, with TRBD1 matching 8 bases. J lost 4 bases, V lost 6 bases, and 10 bases had no gene match. Germline loops: CDR1 SNHLY, CDR2 FYNNEI. The CDR3 length is 16 residues. CDR3 amino acids: CASRGRGQEITGELFF. The CDR3 DNA reads as TGTGCCAGCAGGGGCAGGGGGCAGGAAATCACCGGGGAGCTGTTTTTT.

On this clonotype itself: This CDR3 fails to terminate in the conserved phenylalanine or tryptophan, so it likely reflects a read error. J is TRBJ1-1 and V is TRBV7-9, with D unclear. Trimming cost V 6 bases and J 2 bases, with 7 bases left between them. CDR1 is SEHNR, CDR2 FQNEAQ, per germline (reference sequence). The CDR3 has 12 amino acids. The CDR3 DNA reads as TGTGCCAGCAGGTTGTCTAACACTGAAGCTTTCCTT. This translates into CASRLSNTEAFL.

This clonotype was seen a handful of times. The V and J genes are TRBV4-2 and TRBJ2-5, with D perhaps TRBD2 (6 bases). The germline gives CDR1 LGHNA, CDR2 YNFKEQ. The CDR3 covers 15 residues. V was clipped by 1 base and J by 5 bases, with 14 bases between them. CDR3 bases: TGTGCCAGCAGCCAAGGGGGGGTGTACGGGGAGACCCAGTACTTC. It is translated as CASSQGGVYGETQYF.

This clonotype was counted at least ten times. The rearrangement joins TRBV10-2 to TRBJ1-1; D is perhaps TRBD1 (6 bases). This CDR3 contains 14 residues. The V gene lost 4 bases and the J gene lost 3 bases, with 12 bases spanning the gap. The germline gives CDR1 WSHSY, CDR2 SAAADI. The DNA for the CDR3 is TGCGCCAGCAGTGTAGGGGGATTATACACTGAAGCTTTCTTT. Translated: CASSVGGLYTEAFF.

This clonotype was counted a few times. V and J are TRBV20-1 and TRBJ2-5; 7 nucleotides align to TRBD2. The CDR3 totals 14 residues. With 1 base clipped from V and 5 bases from J, the junction kept 7 bases outside the gene matches. CDR1 DFQATT and CDR2 SNEGSKA come from the germline V gene (reference sequence). In nucleotides, the CDR3 is TGCAGTGCTAGAGGGACTAGTAGTGTGGAGACCCAGTACTTC. Protein product: CSARGTSSVETQYF.

The J gene is TRBJ2-2, the V gene TRBV11-3; 7 bases are a match to TRBD2. The CDR3 extends over 15 amino acids. From germline, CDR1 is SGHNT and CDR2 YENEEA. Trimming took 6 bases from V and 1 from J; bases not matched to a gene: 5. In nucleotides, the CDR3 is TGTGCCAGCAGACTTCAGCGGGGGAACACCGGGGAGCTGTTTTTT. This translates into CASRLQRGNTGELFF. Full variable domain (rest looked up from reference TRBV11-3 and TRBJ2-2): EAGVVQSPRYKIIEKKQPVAFWCNPISGHNTLYWYLQNLGQGPELLIRYENEEAVDDSQLPKDRFSAERLKGVDSTLKIQPAELGDSAVYLCASRLQRGNTGELFFGEGSRLTVL.

V gene TRBV9 combines with J gene TRBJ1-4; D is ambiguous. The CDR3 totals 16 residues. V was shortened by 3 bases and J by 5 bases, with 17 bases between the two germline ends. Germline V lookup: CDR1 SGDLS, CDR2 YYNGEE. CDR3 region: CASSAAETDDNEKLFF. The CDR3 DNA reads as TGTGCCAGCAGCGCCGCTGAGACGGACGACAATGAAAAACTGTTTTTT.

The rearrangement uses TRBV11-1 and TRBJ2-7; 11 nucleotides match TRBD2. This CDR3 is 13 amino acids long. Germline V gives CDR1 SGHAT, CDR2 FQDESV (reference sequence). The junction had 5 bases not matched to a gene; V was cut back by 11 bases and J by 2 bases. Here the CDR3 DNA reads TGTGCCCGAAGACTAGCGGGGCCCTACGAGCAGTACTTC. As protein: CARRLAGPYEQYF. The full variable domain, in which reference TRBV11-1 and TRBJ2-7 provide the parts outside the CDR3, is EAEVAQSPRYKITEKSQAVAFWCDPISGHATLYWYRQILGQGPELLVQFQDESVVDDSQLPKDRFSAERLKGVDSTLKIQPAELGDSAMYLCARRLAGPYEQYFGPGTRLTVT.

On this clonotype: This could be a read error, since a much larger clone is one nucleotide away. The chain carries TRBV29-1 and TRBJ2-7; TRBD1 is a possible D gene (6 bases). CDR3 length equals 13 residues. Per the germline V gene, CDR1 is SQVTM and CDR2 is ANQGSEA. The CDR3 bases are TGCAGCATTGAGCTTCAGGGGACCTACGAGCAGTACTTC. Protein: CSIELQGTYEQYF.

In this sample, this clonotype turned up many times. J is TRBJ2-2 and V is TRBV12-3 or TRBV12-4; D unclear. V was clipped by 5 bases and J by 7 bases, with 8 bases between them. This CDR3 has 12 residues. This CDR3 is CASSPGVGELFF. CDR3 nucleotide sequence: TGTGCCAGCAGTCCCGGCGTCGGGGAGCTGTTTTTT.

Here the CDR3 DNA reads TGTGCCAGCAGTCACCGCGGGGCCGCTGGCTACACCTTC. Protein: CASSHRGAAGYTF. The chain joins TRBV2 to TRBJ1-2, with a tentative D call TRBD1 (5 bases). The CDR3 has 13 residues. The germline V gene encodes CDR1 SNHLY and CDR2 FYNNEI. Trimming removed 5 bases at V and 7 bases at J, with 14 bases between.

Only a few counts were recorded for this clonotype. V gene TRBV29-1 combines with J gene TRBJ2-2; D remains ambiguous. Germline V lookup: CDR1 SQVTM, CDR2 ANQGSEA. The CDR3 covers 11 residues. Trimming pared 7 bases from V and 5 bases from J, leaving 8 bases between. For the CDR3, the DNA is TGCAGCGCCCTAGTGACCGGGGAGCTGTTTTTT. The encoded protein is CSALVTGELFF.

The table lists this clonotype with a few counts. This chain uses TRBV9 with TRBJ2-5; D perhaps matches TRBD2 (7 bases). The CDR3 covers 15 residues. The V end was cut by 5 bases, the J end by 5 bases, with 19 bases between. Germline V gene lookup returns CDR1 SGDLS and CDR2 YYNGEE. CDR3 sequence (DNA): TGTGCCAGCAGTCGGTTGGAGGGGGAGGGGGAGACCCAGTACTTC. As protein: CASSRLEGEGETQYF.

This clonotype was counted many times. This chain uses TRBV20-1 with TRBJ2-5, with 7 positions matching TRBD2. The ends lost 3 bases at V and 4 bases at J; junction bases unmatched: 5. This CDR3 contains 13 residues. Germline CDR1 DFQATT, CDR2 SNEGSKA (reference sequence). CDR3 sequence reads: CSARVGGRETQYF. CDR3 bases: TGCAGTGCTAGGGTCGGGGGGAGAGAGACCCAGTACTTC.

In its sample, this clonotype was seen many times. The rearrangement uses TRBV19 and TRBJ1-3; D may be TRBD1 (5 bases). CDR3 length: 13 amino acids. The V end lost 10 bases, the J end lost 4 bases, and 14 bases lay between the germline ends. Germline V gene lookup returns CDR1 LNHDA and CDR2 SQIVND (reference sequence). CDR3 amino acids: CATAQGAGNTIYF. CDR3 DNA sequence: TGTGCCACCGCTCAGGGAGCCGGAAACACCATATATTTT.

This clonotype was observed many times. The chain carries TRBV9 and TRBJ2-7; no reliable D call. Trimming pared 0 bases from V and 6 bases from J, leaving 7 bases between. This CDR3 has 12 amino acids. Germline CDR1 is SGDLS and CDR2 is YYNGEE. The CDR3 DNA reads TGTGCCAGCAGCGTAGGACAAACCGAGCAGTACTTC. Amino acids: CASSVGQTEQYF.

The V call is TRBV7-9, the J call TRBJ2-1, with D maybe TRBD2 (5 bases). Trimming left V 5 bases short and J 6 bases short, with 14 bases between. The CDR3 has 14 amino acids. Germline loops: CDR1 SEHNR, CDR2 FQNEAQ (reference sequence). This CDR3 is CASSQETSFNEQFF. In DNA, the CDR3 is TGTGCCAGCAGCCAAGAAACTAGTTTCAATGAGCAGTTCTTC.

The chain combines TRBV20-1 with TRBJ2-7; D not certain. V shed 2 bases and J shed 0 bases, with 8 bases lying between them. Per germline, CDR1 DFQATT and CDR2 SNEGSKA (reference sequence). This CDR3 spans 13 amino acids. The DNA of the CDR3 is TGCAGTGCTAGATCGTTGACCTCCTACGAGCAGTACTTC. Protein product: CSARSLTSYEQYF.